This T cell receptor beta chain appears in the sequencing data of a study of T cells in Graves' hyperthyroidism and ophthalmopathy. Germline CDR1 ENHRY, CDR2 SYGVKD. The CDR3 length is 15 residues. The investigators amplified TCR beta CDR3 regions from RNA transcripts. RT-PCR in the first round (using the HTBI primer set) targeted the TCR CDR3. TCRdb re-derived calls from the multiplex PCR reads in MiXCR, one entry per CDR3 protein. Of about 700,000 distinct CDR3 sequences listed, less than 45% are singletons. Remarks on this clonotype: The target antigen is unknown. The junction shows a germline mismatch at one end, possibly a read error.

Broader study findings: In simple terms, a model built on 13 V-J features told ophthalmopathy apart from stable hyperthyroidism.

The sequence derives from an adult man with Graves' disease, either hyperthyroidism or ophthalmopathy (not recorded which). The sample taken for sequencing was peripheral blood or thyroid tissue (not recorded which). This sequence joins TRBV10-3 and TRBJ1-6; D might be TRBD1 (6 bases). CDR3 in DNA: TGTGCCAGCAGTGATCGGGGGGGCTATGGCTCACCCCTCCACTTT. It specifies CASSDRGGYGSPLHF.